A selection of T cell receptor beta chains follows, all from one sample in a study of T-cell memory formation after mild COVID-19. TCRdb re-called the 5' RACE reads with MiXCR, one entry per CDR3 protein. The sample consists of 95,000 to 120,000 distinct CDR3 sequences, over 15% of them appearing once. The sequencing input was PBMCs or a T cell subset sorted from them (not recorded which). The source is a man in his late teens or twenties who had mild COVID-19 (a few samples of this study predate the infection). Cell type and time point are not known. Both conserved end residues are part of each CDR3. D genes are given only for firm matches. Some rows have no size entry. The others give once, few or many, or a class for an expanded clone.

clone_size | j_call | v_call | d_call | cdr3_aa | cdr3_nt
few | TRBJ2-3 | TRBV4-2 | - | CASSQVDTQYF | TGTGCCAGCAGCCAAGTGGATACGCAGTATTTT
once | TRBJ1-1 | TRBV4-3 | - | CASSQQSNTEAFF | TGCGCCAGCAGCCAGCAGAGCAACACTGAAGCTTTCTTT
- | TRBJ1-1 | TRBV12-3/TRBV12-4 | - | CATSRRVGGNTEAFF | TGTGCCACCAGTCGAAGAGTGGGAGGGAACACTGAAGCTTTCTTT
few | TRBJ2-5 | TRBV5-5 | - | CASSLGWGETQYF | TGTGCCAGCTCCCTGGGTTGGGGAGAGACCCAGTACTTC
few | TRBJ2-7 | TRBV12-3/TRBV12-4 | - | CASSSEVGAHEQYF | TGTGCCAGCAGTTCGGAGGTGGGCGCCCACGAGCAGTACTTC
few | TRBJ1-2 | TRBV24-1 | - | CATSDRDGPYGYTF | TGTGCCACCAGTGACCGGGACGGGCCTTATGGCTACACCTTC
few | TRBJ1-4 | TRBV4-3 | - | CASSQERGGYEKLFF | TGCGCCAGCAGCCAAGAACGTGGAGGTTATGAAAAACTGTTTTTT
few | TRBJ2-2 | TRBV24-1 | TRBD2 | CATSDLPERGSYTGELFF | TGTGCCACCAGTGATTTGCCTGAGCGGGGGAGCTACACCGGGGAGCTGTTTTTT
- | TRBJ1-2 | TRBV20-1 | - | CSAQGGYGYTF | TGCAGTGCCCAAGGAGGGTATGGCTACACCTTC
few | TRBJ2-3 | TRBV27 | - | CASSKGRTWDTQYF | TGTGCCAGCAGTAAAGGACGTACCTGGGATACGCAGTATTTT
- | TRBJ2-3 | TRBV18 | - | CASSRNYQSTDTQYF | TGTGCCAGCTCACGTAACTATCAATCCACAGATACGCAGTATTTT
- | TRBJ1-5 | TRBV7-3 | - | CASSRRKEPTSKGVYSNQPQHF | TGTGCCAGCAGCAGACGAAAGGAGCCGACTTCCAAGGGCGTGTATAGCAATCAGCCCCAGCATTTT
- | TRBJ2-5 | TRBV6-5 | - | CASSPPGLLETQYF | TGTGCCAGCAGCCCGCCGGGGCTTCTCGAGACCCAGTACTTC
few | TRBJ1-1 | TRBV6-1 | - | CASSERVDTEAFF | TGTGCCAGCAGTGAAAGGGTTGACACTGAAGCTTTCTTT
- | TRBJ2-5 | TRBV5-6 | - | CASSLRTYETQYF | TGTGCCAGCAGCTTGAGGACATACGAGACCCAGTACTTC
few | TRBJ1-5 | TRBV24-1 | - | CATSDSTLGAQHF | TGTGCCACCTCTGACAGTACCCTGGGGGCCCAGCATTTT
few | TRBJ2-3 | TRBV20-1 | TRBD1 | CSARAPVRQGTTDTQYF | TGCAGTGCTAGAGCCCCGGTGCGACAGGGGACCACAGATACGCAGTATTTT
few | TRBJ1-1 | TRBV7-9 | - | CASSSEPGVGAFF | TGTGCCAGCAGCTCCGAACCGGGCGTCGGGGCTTTCTTT
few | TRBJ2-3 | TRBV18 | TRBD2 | CASSPGLADAYF | TGTGCCAGCTCACCCGGACTAGCGGATGCGTATTTT
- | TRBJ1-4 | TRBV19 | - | CASRSGATNEKLFF | TGTGCCAGTAGATCGGGTGCAACTAATGAAAAACTGTTTTTT